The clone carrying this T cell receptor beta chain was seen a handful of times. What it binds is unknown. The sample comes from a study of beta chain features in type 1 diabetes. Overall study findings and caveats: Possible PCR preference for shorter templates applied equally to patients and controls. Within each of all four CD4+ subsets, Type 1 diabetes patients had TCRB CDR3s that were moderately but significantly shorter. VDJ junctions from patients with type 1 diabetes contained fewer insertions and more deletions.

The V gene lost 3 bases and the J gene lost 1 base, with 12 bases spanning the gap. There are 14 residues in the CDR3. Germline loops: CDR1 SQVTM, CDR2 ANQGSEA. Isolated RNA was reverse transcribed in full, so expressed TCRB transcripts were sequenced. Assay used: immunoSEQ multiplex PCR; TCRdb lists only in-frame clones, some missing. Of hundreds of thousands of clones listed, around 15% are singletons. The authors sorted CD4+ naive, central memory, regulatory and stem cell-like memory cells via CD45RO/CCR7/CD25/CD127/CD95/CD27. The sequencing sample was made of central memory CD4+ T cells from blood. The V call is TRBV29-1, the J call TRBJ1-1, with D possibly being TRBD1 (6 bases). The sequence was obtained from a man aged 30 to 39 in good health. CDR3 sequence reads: CSVDTGPPNTEAFF. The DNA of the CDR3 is TGCAGCGTTGATACAGGGCCTCCGAACACTGAAGCTTTCTTT. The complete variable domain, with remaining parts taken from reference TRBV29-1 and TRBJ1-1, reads SAVISQKPSRDICQRGTSLTIQCQVDSQVTMMFWYRQQPGQSLTLIATANQGSEATYESGFVIDKFPISRPNLTFSTLTVSNMSPEDSSIYLCSVDTGPPNTEAFFGQGTRLTVV.